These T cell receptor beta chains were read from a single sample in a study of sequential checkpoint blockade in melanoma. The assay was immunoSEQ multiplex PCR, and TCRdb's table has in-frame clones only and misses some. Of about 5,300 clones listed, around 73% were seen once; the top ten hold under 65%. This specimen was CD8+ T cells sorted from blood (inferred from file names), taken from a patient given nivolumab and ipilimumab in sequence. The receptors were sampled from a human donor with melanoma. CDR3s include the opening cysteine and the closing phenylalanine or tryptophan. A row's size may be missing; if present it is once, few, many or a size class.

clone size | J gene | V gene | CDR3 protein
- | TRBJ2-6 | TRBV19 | CASWTGGVLSGANVLTF
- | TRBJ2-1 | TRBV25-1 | CASGGLAEQFF
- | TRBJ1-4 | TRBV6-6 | CASSYFQNHEKLFF
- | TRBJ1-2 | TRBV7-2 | CASSLVSGQGATYGYTF
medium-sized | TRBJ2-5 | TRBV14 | CASRRRDRGTQYF
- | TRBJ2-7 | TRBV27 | CASSLTGSSYEQYF
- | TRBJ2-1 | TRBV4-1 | CASSQEAGGEFF
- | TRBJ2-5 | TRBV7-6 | CASRGTSESRYQETQYF
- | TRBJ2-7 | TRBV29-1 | CSVEVLTSTYEQYF
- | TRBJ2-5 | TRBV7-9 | CASSLFGGGETQYF
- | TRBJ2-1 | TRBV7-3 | CASSLGADEQFF
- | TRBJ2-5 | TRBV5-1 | CASSLETGGWEQYF
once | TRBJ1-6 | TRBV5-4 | CASSSGQGNSPLHF
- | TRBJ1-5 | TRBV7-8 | CASSTVGGIASQPQHF
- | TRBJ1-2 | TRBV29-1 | CSVEGDMSRDIPNYGYTF
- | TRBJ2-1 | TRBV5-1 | CASSLGWDRGSTNEQFF
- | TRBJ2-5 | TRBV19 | CASSIASGWETQYF
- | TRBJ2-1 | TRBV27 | CASNAGSSYNEQFF
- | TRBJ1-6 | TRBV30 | CAWKVGTVNSPLHF
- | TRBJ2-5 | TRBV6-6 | CASSYPGQQETQYF
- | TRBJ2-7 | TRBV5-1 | CASSLGLAGGRIYEQYF
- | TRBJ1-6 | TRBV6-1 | CATHLLGSNSPLHF
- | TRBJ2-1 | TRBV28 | CASSTYNEQFF
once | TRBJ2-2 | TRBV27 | CASQTGGVGELFF